These 24 T cell receptor beta chains were all obtained from the same sample, sequenced in a study of shared clonotypes between healthy human individuals (TCRdb year 2020). The library was produced with the immunoSEQ multiplex PCR assay. TCRdb limited this immuneACCESS table to in-frame rearrangements with V and J called. A share of clones is missing; checked studies link under half to unresolved V genes, and the rest is unexplained. The sample yields some 1,400,000 clones; about 96% were counted once. The ten largest clones capture about 1.2% of the sample. Sequenced material: naive CD4+ T cells sorted from blood. The cell subset or site label corresponds to: CD45RA+ positively selected. Receptors were obtained from a man aged 25 to 45 in good health.

The V and J genes are TRBV4-1 and TRBJ1-2; D might be TRBD1 (5 bases). This CDR3 spans 13 amino acids. Germline loops: CDR1 MGHRA, CDR2 YSYEKL. Trimming left V 0 bases short and J 7 bases short, with 9 bases between. CDR3 protein: CASSQDAGLGYTF. CDR3 nucleotide sequence: TGCGCCAGCAGCCAAGATGCAGGGCTTGGCTACACCTTC.

The J gene is TRBJ2-2, the V gene TRBV6-5; D perhaps matches TRBD2 (6 bases). The germline V gene has CDR1 MNHEY and CDR2 SVGAGI. V lost 10 bases, J lost 5 bases, and 17 bases lay in between. This CDR3 spans 14 amino acids. The CDR3 loop reads CATRIPGGTGELFF. The CDR3 region has the DNA TGTGCCACCCGAATTCCTGGGGGGACCGGGGAGCTGTTTTTT.

The rearrangement uses TRBV4-1 and TRBJ2-7, with 7 bases that match TRBD1. The CDR3 extends over 17 amino acids. Germline V gene sequence: CDR1 MGHRA, CDR2 YSYEKL. Trimming at V came to 0 bases and at J to 6 bases, leaving 14 bases not matched to a gene. The CDR3 DNA sequence: TGCGCCAGCAGCCAAGAAGCTCCGGGACAGCTTCGTCTCGAGCAGTACTTC. Residues: CASSQEAPGQLRLEQYF.

The chain carries TRBV5-1 and TRBJ2-3, with D perhaps TRBD1 (6 bases). V was clipped by 5 bases and J by 3 bases, with 13 bases between them. The germline gives CDR1 SGHRS, CDR2 YFSETQ. The CDR3 totals 14 residues. The CDR3 DNA is TGCGCCAGCAGTTATGGACAGAGAACAGATACGCAGTATTTT. Amino acids: CASSYGQRTDTQYF.

The V gene is TRBV7-3, the J gene TRBJ2-3; D possibly corresponds to TRBD2 (6 bases). The germline V gene has CDR1 SGHTA and CDR2 FQGTGA. The CDR3 extends over 15 amino acids. V was pared by 5 bases and J by 0 bases, with 12 bases between. CDR3 bases: TGTGCCAGCAGCCCCGGGACTCAGAGCACAGATACGCAGTATTTT. This sequence encodes CASSPGTQSTDTQYF.

The chain joins TRBV7-7 to TRBJ2-2; D gene unclear. Germline CDR1 SSHAT, CDR2 FNYEAQ (reference sequence). CDR3 length: 14 amino acids. The germline V and J ends were trimmed by 4 bases and 5 bases, with 11 bases remaining between them. In DNA, the CDR3 is TGTGCCAGCAGCTCCATAGGTGGGACCGGGGAGCTGTTTTTT. This codes for CASSSIGGTGELFF.

The chain couples TRBV10-3 to TRBJ2-7; 9 nucleotides agree with TRBD1. The ends lost 3 bases at V and 3 bases at J; junction bases unmatched: 3. Looked up from germline, CDR1 is ENHRY and CDR2 is SYGVKD. The CDR3 runs to 14 residues. CDR3 coding DNA: TGTGCCATCAGTGAAACAGGGGGCGTCTACGAGCAGTACTTC. Amino acid sequence: CAISETGGVYEQYF.

The chain joins TRBV5-1 to TRBJ2-3; D uncertain. Trimming removed 3 bases from V and 4 bases from J, with 12 bases in between. This CDR3 has 14 amino acids. Germline loops: CDR1 SGHRS, CDR2 YFSETQ. The CDR3 sequence: CASSSETRADTQYF. CDR3 in DNA: TGCGCCAGCAGCTCGGAGACCCGGGCAGATACGCAGTATTTT.

The rearrangement links TRBV29-1 to TRBJ2-7, with 12 bases lining up with TRBD2. This CDR3 is built from 16 residues. Per the germline V gene, CDR1 is SQVTM and CDR2 is ANQGSEA. V lost 2 bases to trimming and J lost 3 bases; unmatched junction nucleotides: 8. CDR3 protein: CSVERTSGTHIYEQYF. In nucleotides, the CDR3 is TGCAGCGTTGAAAGGACTAGCGGGACGCACATCTACGAGCAGTACTTC.

The CDR3 reads CATSRVVGRGNTEAFF. CDR3 sequence (DNA): TGTGCCACCAGCAGAGTAGTTGGGAGGGGGAACACTGAAGCTTTCTTT. The chain combines TRBV15 with TRBJ1-1, with D possibly TRBD1 on 5 matching bases. The CDR3 extends over 16 amino acids. V was pared by 1 base and J by 1 base, with 13 bases between. The germline gives CDR1 LNHNV, CDR2 YYDKDF (reference sequence). Filled out from reference TRBV15 and TRBJ1-1, the complete variable domain reads DAMVIQNPRYQVTQFGKPVTLSCSQTLNHNVMYWYQQKSSQAPKLLFHYYDKDFNNEADTPDNFQSRRPNTSFCFLDIRSPGLGDTAMYLCATSRVVGRGNTEAFFGQGTRLTVV.

The chain employs TRBV5-4 and TRBJ2-1; TRBD2 might be the D (7 bases). The CDR3 has 14 residues. V was trimmed by 7 bases and J by 4 bases, leaving 15 bases between them. Germline CDR1 and CDR2: SGHNT and YYREEE (reference sequence). Here the CDR3 DNA reads TGTGCCAGCCGGGGGCCTAGCGGATACAATGAGCAGTTCTTC. As protein: CASRGPSGYNEQFF. The variable domain in full, completed from reference TRBV5-4 and TRBJ2-1, reads ETGVTQSPTHLIKTRGQQVTLRCSSQSGHNTVSWYQQALGQGPQFIFQYYREEENGRGNFPPRFSGLQFPNYSSELNVNALELDDSALYLCASRGPSGYNEQFFGPGTRLTVL.

The rearrangement uses TRBV18 and TRBJ2-1; no firm D call. Trimming cost V 5 bases and J 8 bases, with 16 bases left between them. The length of the CDR3 is 14 residues. The germline gives CDR1 KGHSH, CDR2 LQKENI. The CDR3 bases are TGTGCCAGCTCATGGAGTTACACAGAGGATGAGCAGTTCTTC. Translated, it gives CASSWSYTEDEQFF.

J is TRBJ2-3 and V is TRBV30; 9 bases align to TRBD2. The length of the CDR3 is 15 residues. The V and J ends lost 2 bases and 1 base, in that order; junction bases with no gene match: 4. Germline loops: CDR1 GTSNPN, CDR2 SVGIG (reference sequence). In DNA, the CDR3 is TGTGCCTGGAGTCCTCTAGCGGGGCGCACAGATACGCAGTATTTT. Translation: CAWSPLAGRTDTQYF.

This clone was seen only once. The rearrangement links TRBV2 to TRBJ2-2, with D maybe TRBD2 (5 bases). This CDR3 region has 14 residues. Trimming left V 3 bases short and J 4 bases short, with 9 bases between. Germline V gene data show CDR1 as SNHLY and CDR2 as FYNNEI. The CDR3 nucleotides are TGTGCCAGCAGTGAGGGGAGTCCCACCGGGGAGCTGTTTTTT. It translates to CASSEGSPTGELFF.

The V gene is TRBV27, the J gene TRBJ1-4; 7 nucleotides match TRBD1. The V and J ends lost 2 bases and 8 bases, in that order; junction bases with no gene match: 5. Germline CDR1 and CDR2: MNHEY and SMNVEV (reference sequence). The CDR3 consists of 14 residues. This chain's CDR3 is CASSLRQGNEKLFF. As DNA, the CDR3 is TGTGCCAGCAGTTTAAGACAGGGAAACGAAAAACTGTTTTTT.

The chain combines TRBV7-9 with TRBJ1-1; D not resolved. Trimming stripped 4 bases from V and 1 base from J, with 10 bases between. This CDR3 comprises 14 residues. Germline V lookup: CDR1 SEHNR, CDR2 FQNEAQ (reference sequence). The CDR3 spells CASSSSRSNTEAFF. In nucleotides, the CDR3 is TGTGCCAGCAGCTCATCCCGTTCGAACACTGAAGCTTTCTTT.

The V call is TRBV11-2, the J call TRBJ2-1; D ambiguous. CDR1 is SGHAT and CDR2 is FQNNGV in the germline V gene. CDR3 length: 13 residues. V was pared by 5 bases and J by 3 bases, with 8 bases between. CDR3 sequence: CASSPDRYNEQFF. DNA for the CDR3: TGTGCCAGCAGCCCGGACCGCTACAATGAGCAGTTCTTC.

V gene TRBV9 combines with J gene TRBJ2-1; TRBD2 matches 12 bases. The J segment lost 9 bases and the V segment lost 0 bases, leaving 7 bases of the junction unmatched. CDR1 is SGDLS, CDR2 YYNGEE, per germline. This CDR3 has 16 amino acids. CDR3 sequence (DNA): TGTGCCAGCAGCGTAGCTACGACTAGCGGGAGTGGTGAGCAGTTCTTC. The encoded protein is CASSVATTSGSGEQFF.

This rearrangement joins TRBV29-1 to TRBJ2-1; TRBD2 matches 8 bases. Germline V CDR1 and CDR2: SQVTM, ANQGSEA. The CDR3 spans 15 residues. V was clipped by 4 bases and J by 8 bases; unmatched bases: 13. CDR3 sequence reads: CSVVYQAGGSYEQFF. The CDR3 region has the DNA TGCAGCGTTGTTTATCAGGCGGGAGGTTCGTATGAGCAGTTCTTC.

In DNA, the CDR3 is TGTGCCAGCAGCTCGTTTGAGGGGAGCGCGTCCTACGAGCAGTACTTC. Residues: CASSSFEGSASYEQYF. This chain uses TRBV11-2 with TRBJ2-7, with D possibly called TRBD1 or TRBD2 (5 bases each). Trimming pared 4 bases from V and 1 base from J, leaving 17 bases between. CDR1 and CDR2 from the germline V gene are SGHAT and FQNNGV. This CDR3 has 16 residues.

The chain is built from TRBV5-5 and TRBJ2-1, with 11 bases matching TRBD2. The CDR3 has 15 residues. Germline loops: CDR1 SGHKS, CDR2 YYEKEE (reference sequence). With 2 bases clipped from V and 7 bases from J, the junction kept 5 bases outside the gene matches. The CDR3 region has the DNA TGTGCCAGCAGCTTTACTAGCGGGGGACCGAATGAGCAGTTCTTC. Translated: CASSFTSGGPNEQFF.

The gene calls are TRBV29-1 and TRBJ2-2; TRBD1 agrees at 9 bases. Trimming at V came to 5 bases and at J to 8 bases, leaving 15 bases not matched to a gene. Germline assignment: CDR1 SQVTM and CDR2 ANQGSEA. The CDR3 is 16 residues long. CDR3 nucleotide sequence: TGCAGCGTTCCCAGCTACGGGACAGGGTTTTCGGGGGAGCTGTTTTTT. It is translated as CSVPSYGTGFSGELFF.

The chain links TRBV6-1 to TRBJ2-1, with D perhaps matching TRBD2 (5 bases). In germline, CDR1 is MNHNS, CDR2 SASEGT. The CDR3 totals 17 residues. V was pared by 2 bases and J by 3 bases, with 17 bases between. In DNA, the CDR3 is TGTGCCAGCAGTGAATGGACTCAGGACCGATACTACAATGAGCAGTTCTTC. This sequence encodes CASSEWTQDRYYNEQFF.

This sequence joins TRBV28 and TRBJ1-4; the D gene is possibly TRBD1 (5 bases). CDR3 size: 13 residues. The germline CDR1 and CDR2 sequences are MDHEN and SYDVKM. Trimming cost V 7 bases and J 14 bases, with 20 bases left between them. The chain's CDR3 is CASKTTADITLFF. In DNA form, the CDR3 reads TGTGCCAGCAAAACAACTGCGGACATTACCCTGTTTTTT. The whole variable domain, filled in from reference TRBV28 and TRBJ1-4, reads DVKVTQSSRYLVKRTGEKVFLECVQDMDHENMFWYRQDPGLGLRLIYFSYDVKMKEKGDIPEGYSVSREKKERFSLILESASTNQTSMYLCASKTTADITLFFGSGTQLSVL.